These 7 T cell receptor beta chains share one sample of origin, sequenced in a study of T-cell reconstitution after alpha-beta-depleted transplantation in children. Preparation of the TCRbeta library involved a method that used unique molecular identifiers. TCRdb redid the calling of the PCR reads with MiXCR, one entry per CDR3 protein. This sample has 420,000 or so distinct CDR3 sequences, with about a tenth found just once. The sample in question was PBMCs from the stem cell graft donor, obtained from the stem cell graft. Receptors originate from a human donor who donated a stem cell graft to a child with acute myeloid leukemia.

This clonotype was observed many times. V is TRBV20-1 and J is TRBJ1-6; D is unclear. V was cut by 1 base and J by 4 bases, with 8 bases left in between. The CDR3 runs to 14 residues. Germline CDR1 DFQATT, CDR2 SNEGSKA (reference sequence). The CDR3: CSARVSGYNSPLHF. The CDR3 nucleotides read TGCAGTGCTAGAGTTTCGGGGTATAATTCACCCCTCCACTTT.

This clonotype has at least ten counts. J is TRBJ2-1 and V is TRBV5-1; tentatively, D is TRBD2 (6 bases). Germline loops: CDR1 SGHRS, CDR2 YFSETQ. The V and J ends lost 4 bases and 7 bases respectively, with 18 bases between them. This CDR3 contains 15 residues. In nucleotides, the CDR3 is TGCGCCAGCAGCCTGGCCAGGAGGGGTGGGAATGAGCAGTTCTTC. Protein product: CASSLARRGGNEQFF.

This clonotype was seen a handful of times. The rearrangement links TRBV11-2 to TRBJ1-1, with D uncertain. Trimming removed 5 bases from V and 5 bases from J, with 9 bases in between. This CDR3 region has 12 residues. The germline V gene has CDR1 SGHAT and CDR2 FQNNGV. The CDR3 bases are TGTGCCAGCAGCCCCCTTAGGACTGAAGCTTTCTTT. This translates into CASSPLRTEAFF.

This clonotype was counted a few times. The chain is built from TRBV14 and TRBJ2-1; unclear D gene. The germline V gene encodes CDR1 SGHDN and CDR2 FVKESK. V gave up 0 bases and J gave up 8 bases, with 14 bases separating them. CDR3 length equals 15 residues. CDR3 DNA sequence: TGTGCCAGCAGCCAAGACAGGTCCCGATGGGATGAGCAGTTCTTC. Protein sequence: CASSQDRSRWDEQFF.

Only a few counts were recorded for this clonotype. The J gene is TRBJ2-2, the V gene TRBV5-1; 11 nucleotides agree with TRBD1. Germline V gene sequence: CDR1 SGHRS, CDR2 YFSETQ. The CDR3 is 14 residues long. With V trimmed by 3 bases and J by 6 bases, 1 base remained unmatched. This CDR3 reads CASSWGQGAGELFF. For the CDR3, the DNA is TGCGCCAGCAGCTGGGGACAGGGGGCCGGGGAGCTGTTTTTT.

This clonotype showed up just a few times. The chain carries TRBV6-2 or TRBV6-3 and TRBJ2-1; weak D call: TRBD1 (6 bases). Germline V gene lookup returns CDR1 MNHEY and CDR2 SVGEGT. V dropped 5 bases and J dropped 10 bases, with 18 bases sitting between them. The CDR3 covers 14 residues. CDR3 region: CASSQPGQLFEQFF. As DNA, the CDR3 is TGTGCCAGCAGTCAACCGGGACAATTATTCGAGCAGTTCTTC.

This clonotype occurred a few times. The chain joins TRBV25-1 to TRBJ2-7; D not resolved. The CDR3 extends over 12 amino acids. In germline, CDR1 is MGHDK, CDR2 SYGVNS. Trimming took off 6 bases at V and 3 bases at J, with 9 bases between the two ends. The DNA of the CDR3 is TGTGCCAGCAGGAGCCTTGTCTACGAGCAGTACTTC. Amino acid sequence: CASRSLVYEQYF.